Described below is a single T cell receptor (beta chain) sequence and its context. No cognate antigen has been identified for it. In total, 666 healthy bone marrow donors made up the cohort. At the time of sampling, all cohort members were nominally healthy, though unrecorded immune exposures were likely present. The donor tested CMV seronegative, placing the donor among the roughly 400 seronegative members of the cohort. Every donor gave a peripheral blood sample, and the peripheral blood mononuclear cells from that sample were used for TCR beta sequencing. Genomic DNA was extracted from the blood cell samples with the Qiagen DNeasy Blood Extraction Kit. Receptors were amplified or captured by the immunoSEQ multiplex PCR assay. For the multiplex PCR, a mixture combining 60 forward primers for TCR Vbeta segments and 13 reverse primers for TCR Jbeta segments was used. The CDR3 region of rearranged TCR beta genes was amplified from genomic DNA by a multiplex PCR assay. The Illumina HiSeq System was used to sequence the amplified TCR beta libraries as 87-base-pair reads. The study's own analysis went as follows. A later analysis counted about 82 million unique TCR beta chains across the 640 or so repertoires, and some 11 million of these chains were shared by at least two donors. To remove PCR and sequencing errors, raw reads were error-corrected and collapsed into unique sequences using a nearest-neighbor algorithm that merged closely related sequences. To assign V, D and J gene segments, CDR3 sequences were aligned to IMGT reference sequences. For a sequence to be retained, a match of at least six nucleotides was required to both a V gene segment and a J gene segment. A rearrangement was called productive if the CDR3 had no stop codons and remained in frame with V and J, and every other rearrangement was called non-productive. Following IMGT convention, CDR3 was defined as the stretch from the second conserved V-encoded cysteine to the conserved J-encoded phenylalanine. The earlier analysis of 500 to 600 of the donors excluded sequences that lacked an unambiguous match to a single V gene segment. An earlier analysis of 450 to 650 of the donors called V segments functional above 56.7% productive rearrangements and segregating when the between-donor standard deviation exceeded 5%. A statistical classification framework was developed to diagnose cytomegalovirus status using the catalog of TCR beta chain sequences. A later analysis assigned V and J genes by comparing TCR nucleotide sequences with IMGT/GENE-DB human TR gene sequences. A later analysis assigned CDR3 sequences and most-parsimonious VDJ recombination scenarios with the TCRdist pipeline. In a later analysis, each TCR beta chain was defined by its CDR3 amino acid sequence together with its V-gene family, and reads lacking a unique V-gene family were excluded. A later analysis removed nearly 600 highly shared, low-generation-probability nucleotide sequences to deal with suspected cross-contamination and a sequencing artifact. For each public chain, a later analysis derived a clonal expansion index from normalized ranks of inferred template counts within each repertoire. A later analysis computed generation probabilities with a VDJ recombination model fitted to out-of-frame rearrangements, and checked the results against IGoR. In a later analysis, TCR-TCR, TCR-HLA and TCR-CMV co-occurrence was scored with hypergeometric tests, and a repertoire-size bias correction was applied to TCR pairs. A later analysis estimated false discovery rates by permuting HLA or CMV assignments 20 times. In a later analysis, co-occurring TCRs were grouped with DBSCAN, and TCRdist sequence similarity was added when clustering was performed within HLA-allele-positive subsets. For co-occurrence clustering, repertoires with fewer than 30,000 or more than 120,000 public chains were excluded, along with 5 or 6 repertoires with anomalous nucleotide sharing. Held by TCRdb, this immuneACCESS table contains in-frame sequences only and omits some clones. Under half of the omission traces to an unresolved V gene where checked; the cause of the rest is unknown. V and J calls and clone size come straight from that table; D and trimming were deduced from the DNA. The sample table holds about 200,000 clones. Of the sample, around 0.74% is held by the ten largest clones.

The sample originates from a study of cytomegalovirus exposure and HLA in healthy donors (TCRdb year 2017). Notes on the research overall: An earlier analysis of some 500 of the donors reported about 250 Gb of sequence data and more than 90 million unique TCR beta sequences from 150 million to 200 million T cells. Roughly 290 gigabases of sequencing data and approximately 92 million unique TCR sequences made up an early release that covered several hundred HLA-typed donors. The genetic ancestry cluster associated with self-reported Caucasian donors included 65% to 90% of the roughly 360 genotyped donors. The study was designed to test whether signatures of past pathogen exposure could be identified by cataloging public T cell receptors. Using immunosequencing, the study profiled T cell repertoires from 666 subjects and related those repertoires to cytomegalovirus serostatus. A separate validation cohort of more than 100 different subjects was used in addition to the 666-subject first cohort. To predict cytomegalovirus infection status, the study combined high-throughput TCR immunosequencing, statistical association of individual TCRs with disease status, and machine learning. To study patterns of TCR occurrence, a later analysis re-analyzed previously published TCR beta repertoires from around 700 donors and added high-resolution HLA genotyping. Rather than drawing on any new phenotypic data, the later analysis identified candidate immune exposures from TCR beta sequences and the way those sequences occurred across donors. An earlier analysis of 500 to 650 of the donors applied high-throughput TCR beta sequencing to assess whether each TCR beta V gene segment acted as functional or pseudogenic. Alongside the repertoire data, information on donor age, sex, ethnicity and CMV serostatus was compiled. A later genetic analysis used genome-wide SNP genotypes for about 65% of the 666 donors, treating that subset as a discovery cohort. All discovery cohort repertoires had been generated on a single sequencing platform. Both class I and class II loci were covered by HLA typing, at four-digit resolution. The number of typed donors differed by locus: roughly 629-640 for A, B, C, DRB1 and DQB1; roughly 510 for DQA1; 606 for DPA1; and around 490 for DPB1. Several DR-DQ haplotypes were treated as single units for association and clustering because of strong linkage in the cohort. Among some 410 genotyped donors of the cohort, an average of approximately 240,000 unique TCR beta nucleotide sequences were sequenced per donor, about a sixth of them non-productive.

The CDR3 measures 14 amino acids from cysteine to phenylalanine. Here the CDR3 DNA is all that survives: 42 bases in frame from base 1. V has 6 bases trimmed and J has 1 base trimmed; junction bases matching no gene number 5. CDR1 and CDR2 are read off the germline V gene as SGDLS and YYNGEE. The paper's findings and limits, for the study overall: Because some donors lacked HLA typing at each locus, the association tests relied only on the typed subset. The cohort was sequenced for TCR beta chains only, and without alpha or paired-chain data the features that could be detected were limited. CMV serostatus was the only immune exposure information available for the cohort. In a later analysis, TCR association rates were found to vary across HLA loci, with the most associated TCRs seen for DRB1 alleles and the fewest for HLA-C alleles. In the study, around 150 TCR beta chains were listed as associated with cytomegalovirus. A later analysis found that most CMV-associated TCR beta chains appeared HLA-restricted, with HLA associations seemingly driven largely by CMV exposure. Compared with the roughly 600-donor mean, donors in an Asian-associated ancestry cluster had fewer N-insertions in productive TCRs, according to a later genetic analysis. Linkage disequilibrium might explain the correlated functional status among segregating V segments, but an unknown experimental factor could not be excluded. While some public TCRs were present in many individuals, most TCR sequences turned up only very rarely across donors. Strong co-occurrence of HLA alleles, especially DR and DQ, made assigning TCR associations to individual alleles difficult. Because counts were too low, around 17 rarely observed V segments, including chromosome 9 orphons, were left out of the earlier analysis of 587 of the donors. A further reported finding was that TCR beta sequences accurately predicted the HLA-A and HLA-B alleles for most subjects in the first cohort. At a false discovery rate of 0.05, a later analysis linked around 17,000 TCR beta sequences to specific HLA alleles. A later analysis reported that several top co-occurrence clusters appeared linked to parvovirus B19, influenza, CMV and Epstein-Barr virus. The classifier was reported to diagnose cytomegalovirus status with high specificity and sensitivity in both the original cohort and the validation cohort. The authors suggested that the approach could potentially be extended to other disease states and immunological phenotypes. In a later analysis, HLA-associated TCR beta chains showed more clonal expansion and lower generation probabilities than non-associated chains that were equally common. A few of the identified cytomegalovirus-associated TCR beta chains were confirmed in vitro to be specific for cytomegalovirus antigens. The sequencing pipeline was judged likely to have produced a cluster of highly shared sequence variants as a technical artifact. In an earlier analysis of 587 of the donors, most TCR beta V segments appeared in productive rearrangements about 90% or about 30% of the time, broadly matching IMGT annotations. The 87-base-pair reads could not distinguish some IMGT-functional V segments, including TRBV6-2 and TRBV6-3, so those segments were excluded. A later genetic analysis associated a missense DCLRE1C variant with V-gene and J-gene trimming of TCR beta chains, and an independent cohort replicated the association. The presence/absence analyses assumed that sequencing depth was roughly uniform across donors, and that assumption may not be true.

The sample taken for sequencing was PBMCs. The clonotype was recovered from a boy aged 5-17 years in good health and CMV-seronegative. Rearrangement joined TRBV9 to TRBJ2-3; 7 middle bases align to TRBD2. In nucleotides, the sequence is TGTGCCAGCAAACGGGGGGACGGCACAGATACGCAGTATTTT. It encodes CASKRGDGTDTQYF.